Here is one TCR beta chain with its context. TCRdb's table, derived via immunoSEQ multiplex PCR, lists solely in-frame clones and lacks some. The sample carries around 70,000 clones, more than 80% recorded once. These data come from a study of T cell changes during pregnancy in multiple sclerosis. CDR3 length equals 15 residues. From germline, CDR1 is MGHRA and CDR2 YSYEKL. With 4 bases clipped from V and 4 bases from J, the junction kept 10 bases outside the gene matches. The J gene is TRBJ2-7, the V gene TRBV4-1; 7 positions agree with TRBD1. This specimen consisted of peripheral blood, obtained in the second trimester of pregnancy. This TCR came from a female donor with multiple sclerosis, enrolled in a pregnancy study. The CDR3 protein is CASSLIRDSYYEQYF. The CDR3 coding sequence is TGCGCCAGCAGCCTTATTAGGGACAGCTATTACGAGCAGTACTTC.